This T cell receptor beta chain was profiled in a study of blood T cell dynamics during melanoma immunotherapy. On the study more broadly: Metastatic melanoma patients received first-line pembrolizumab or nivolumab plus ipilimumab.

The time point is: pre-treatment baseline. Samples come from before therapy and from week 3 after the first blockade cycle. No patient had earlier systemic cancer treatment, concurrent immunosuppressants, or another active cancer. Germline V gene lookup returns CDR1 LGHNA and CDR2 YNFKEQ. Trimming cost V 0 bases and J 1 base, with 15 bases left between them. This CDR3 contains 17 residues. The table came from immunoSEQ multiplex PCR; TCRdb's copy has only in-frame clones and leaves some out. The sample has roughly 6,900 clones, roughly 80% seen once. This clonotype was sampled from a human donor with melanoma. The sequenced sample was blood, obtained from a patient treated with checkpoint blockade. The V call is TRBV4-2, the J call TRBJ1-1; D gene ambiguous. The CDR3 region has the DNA TGTGCCAGCAGCCAAGATCTAGACTCATTTTCGAACACTGAAGCTTTCTTT. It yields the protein CASSQDLDSFSNTEAFF.